This TCR beta chain is drawn from a study of response to subunit inactivated influenza vaccine. Points from the study as a whole: Authors suggested seasonal influenza vaccinations each recruit few new T cells.

About this clonotype: The antigen is undetermined.

V was shortened by 5 bases and J by 0 bases, with 14 bases between the two germline ends. CDR1 is DFQATT, CDR2 SNEGSKA, per germline (reference sequence). This CDR3 region has 15 residues. Via MiXCR, TCRdb re-called the RT-PCR reads, giving one row per CDR3 protein. The data hold roughly 500,000 distinct CDR3 sequences, with 16% observed a single time. The specimen was CD4+ T cells sorted from PBMCs, collected 23 to 25 months after vaccination. This sequence was found in a man in his fifties or sixties who received an inactivated influenza vaccine. This chain links TRBV20-1 with TRBJ1-5; D is ambiguous. The CDR3 loop is CSASQEPYSNQPQHF. CDR3 DNA sequence: TGCAGTGCTTCTCAGGAGCCCTATAGCAATCAGCCCCAGCATTTT.